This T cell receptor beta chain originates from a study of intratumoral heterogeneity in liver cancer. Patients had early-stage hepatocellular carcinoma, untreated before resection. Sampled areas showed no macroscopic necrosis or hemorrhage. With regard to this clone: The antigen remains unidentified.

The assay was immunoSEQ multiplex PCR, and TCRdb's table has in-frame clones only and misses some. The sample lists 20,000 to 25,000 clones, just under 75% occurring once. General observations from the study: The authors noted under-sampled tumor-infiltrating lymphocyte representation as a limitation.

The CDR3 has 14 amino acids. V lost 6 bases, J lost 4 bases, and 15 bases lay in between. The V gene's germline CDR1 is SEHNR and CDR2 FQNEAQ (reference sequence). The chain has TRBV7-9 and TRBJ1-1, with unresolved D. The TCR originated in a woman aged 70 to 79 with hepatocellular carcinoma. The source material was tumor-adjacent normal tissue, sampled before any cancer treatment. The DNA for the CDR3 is TGTGCCAGCAGTGCAAAGGGTGGGAGCACTGAAGCTTTCTTT. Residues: CASSAKGGSTEAFF.